The clone carrying this T cell receptor beta chain has just a few counts. Its matching antigen is unknown. The table came from immunoSEQ multiplex PCR; TCRdb's copy has only in-frame clones and leaves some out. The sample has under 30,000 clones; about four fifths are singletons. The source of the sample is a study of graft-versus-host responses after intestinal transplantation. For the study at large: Anti-thymocyte globulin induction preceded two to three years of tacrolimus and steroid maintenance in all recipients. Points from the study as a whole: GvH clones were found in recipient marrow; some appeared first in ileum or blood. Levels of circulating GvH clones at their peak were associated with early post-transplant HvG declines.

Processed graft tissue released its intraepithelial and lamina propria lymphocytes. The CDR3 runs to 14 residues. The V gene's germline CDR1 is SGHRS and CDR2 YFSETQ. V was clipped by 0 bases and J by 6 bases, with 13 bases between them. This clonotype was obtained from a human patient who received an intestinal transplant, so some T cells may come from the graft donor. This chain uses TRBV5-1 with TRBJ2-7; D tentatively reads TRBD1 or TRBD2 (5 bases each). Sequences were derived from ileum tissue, sampled 98 days after intestinal transplantation. This CDR3 reads CASSLDTGLGEQYF. In DNA form, the CDR3 reads TGCGCCAGCAGCTTGGATACGGGGCTAGGCGAGCAGTACTTC. Variable domain in full (rest from reference TRBV5-1 and TRBJ2-7): KAGVTQTPRYLIKTRGQQVTLSCSPISGHRSVSWYQQTPGQGLQFLFEYFSETQRNKGNFPGRFSGRQFSNSRSEMNVSTLELGDSALYLCASSLDTGLGEQYFGPGTRLTVT.